These 20 T cell receptor beta chains originate from one sample sequenced in a study of identical twins. MiXCR was run by TCRdb on the 5' RACE reads, yielding one entry per CDR3 protein. Of 700,000 to 950,000 distinct CDR3 sequences listed, around 12% were seen once; the top ten hold about 1.5%. These sequences were also reported in another study, on yellow fever vaccine responses in identical twins.

Sample: PBMCs. The source of these receptors is a woman aged 18-29 years in good health.

This clonotype was recorded a few times. This chain joins TRBV25-1 and TRBJ2-2; D remains ambiguous. With 6 bases removed from V and 3 bases from J, the gap between germline ends came to 11 bases. This CDR3 contains 14 residues. Germline-derived CDR1 and CDR2 are MGHDK and SYGVNS. The CDR3 nucleotides are TGTGCCAGCAGCCCCGTATCCGACACCGGGGAGCTGTTTTTT. This gives the protein CASSPVSDTGELFF.

The V gene is TRBV10-3, the J gene TRBJ1-1; D unclear. V was clipped by 6 bases and J by 7 bases, with 15 bases between them. Germline V gene lookup returns CDR1 ENHRY and CDR2 SYGVKD. There are 13 residues in the CDR3. CDR3 residues: CAISPGRRVEAFF. DNA for the CDR3: TGTGCCATCAGCCCTGGGCGGAGAGTTGAAGCTTTCTTT.

This clonotype was found many times. The rearrangement links TRBV2 to TRBJ1-2, with D possibly matching TRBD1 (6 bases). Germline lookup yields CDR1 SNHLY and CDR2 FYNNEI. CDR3 length: 15 residues. V was pared by 3 bases and J by 4 bases, with 15 bases between. The CDR3 is CASSDKDSSVYGYTF. CDR3 nucleotides: TGTGCCAGCAGTGACAAGGACAGTTCCGTCTATGGCTACACCTTC. Full variable domain (rest looked up from reference TRBV2 and TRBJ1-2): EPEVTQTPSHQVTQMGQEVILRCVPISNHLYFYWYRQILGQKVEFLVSFYNNEISEKSEIFDDQFSVERPDGSNFTLKIRSTKLEDSAMYFCASSDKDSSVYGYTFGSGTRLTVV.

This clonotype was seen repeatedly, ten times or more. The rearrangement joins TRBV12-3 or TRBV12-4 to TRBJ1-5, with unresolved D. The CDR3 contains 14 residues. The V end lost 5 bases, the J end lost 2 bases, and 10 bases lay between the germline ends. For the CDR3, the DNA is TGTGCCAGCAGTCTGGGGATAGGCAATCAGCCCCAGCATTTT. Protein product: CASSLGIGNQPQHF.

The chain uses TRBV2 and TRBJ2-7, with D possibly matching TRBD1 (5 bases). V was trimmed by 6 bases and J by 7 bases, leaving 22 bases between them. The CDR3 sequence is 15 residues long. The germline CDR1 and CDR2 sequences are SNHLY and FYNNEI. DNA of the CDR3: TGTGCCAGCAGCTCCACTCAAACAGGTTTGGATGAGCAGTACGTC. Translated: CASSSTQTGLDEQYV.

This chain links TRBV9 with TRBJ2-3, with TRBD2 matching over 10 bases. There are 17 residues in the CDR3. V shed 0 bases and J 3 bases; nucleotides not matched to a gene: 7. The germline CDR1 and CDR2 sequences are SGDLS and YYNGEE. This chain's CDR3 is CASSVGASGSITDTQYF. The CDR3 nucleotides are TGTGCCAGCAGCGTAGGGGCTAGCGGGAGTATAACAGATACGCAGTATTTT.

This clonotype has only a few counts. The rearrangement links TRBV7-8 to TRBJ1-6; tentative D call: TRBD1 (5 bases). CDR1 SGHVS and CDR2 FQNEAQ come from the germline V gene. The V end lost 4 bases, the J end lost 9 bases, and 16 bases lay between the germline ends. The CDR3 runs to 15 residues. CDR3 residues: CASSSPRRVASPLHF. The CDR3 DNA follows: TGTGCCAGCAGCTCCCCGCGCAGGGTCGCTTCACCCCTCCACTTT.

This clonotype appeared a few times. This chain links TRBV7-8 with TRBJ1-2, with no clear D. The CDR3 has 15 amino acids. The germline gives CDR1 SGHVS, CDR2 FQNEAQ. V was shortened by 2 bases and J by 0 bases, with 10 bases between the two germline ends. This CDR3 is CASSLWAESNYGYTF. The CDR3 DNA is TGTGCCAGCAGCTTATGGGCAGAATCTAACTATGGCTACACCTTC.

This clonotype showed up just a few times. J is TRBJ2-3 and V is TRBV20-1; 8 bases match TRBD2. The CDR3 is made up of 14 amino acids. J lost 6 bases, V lost 3 bases, and 8 bases had no gene match. Germline V gene lookup returns CDR1 DFQATT and CDR2 SNEGSKA (reference sequence). CDR3 nucleotide sequence: TGCAGTGCTAGCGGGGGGGCCCCCAGTGATACGCAGTATTTT. It translates to CSASGGAPSDTQYF.

The chain couples TRBV5-1 to TRBJ2-2, with 11 bases lining up with TRBD1. Trimming removed 4 bases from V and 8 bases from J; junction bases left unmatched: 7. This CDR3 has 15 amino acids. Germline V gene lookup returns CDR1 SGHRS and CDR2 YFSETQ. CDR3 nucleotides: TGCGCCAGCAGCATAGGACAGGGGGCTTCGGGGGAGCTGTTTTTT. It yields the protein CASSIGQGASGELFF.

This clonotype was counted a few times. The chain carries TRBV11-2 and TRBJ1-1; no clear D. CDR1 is SGHAT and CDR2 is FQNNGV in the germline V gene. The CDR3 spans 15 residues. With 1 base removed from V and 0 bases from J, the gap between germline ends came to 9 bases. In DNA form, the CDR3 reads TGTGCCAGCAGCTTAGGGCGGGCAATGAACACTGAAGCTTTCTTT. This translates into CASSLGRAMNTEAFF.

The rearrangement joins TRBV6-5 to TRBJ2-3; D unresolved. Germline CDR1 is MNHEY and CDR2 is SVGAGI. The ends were cut back, 2 bases at V and 6 bases at J, with 12 bases in the middle. This CDR3 region has 14 residues. Here the CDR3 DNA reads TGTGCCAGCAGTTACCTTCGAATGGGGGATACGCAGTATTTT. It encodes CASSYLRMGDTQYF.

This clonotype was counted at least ten times. The genes are TRBV15 and TRBJ2-3, with a weak D call TRBD2 (6 bases). The CDR3 runs 14 residues. Germline CDR1 is LNHNV and CDR2 is YYDKDF (reference sequence). V was cut by 0 bases and J by 5 bases, with 9 bases left in between. The CDR3 loop is CATSRESGLDTQYF. The CDR3 DNA is TGTGCCACCAGCAGAGAAAGCGGGCTAGATACGCAGTATTTT.

This clonotype was counted between two and nine times. The V call is TRBV20-1, the J call TRBJ2-3; D may match TRBD1 or TRBD2 (5 bases each). Between the trimmed V and J ends, which lost 5 bases and 3 bases, there was a span of 18 bases. Germline assignment: CDR1 DFQATT and CDR2 SNEGSKA (reference sequence). This CDR3 has 15 residues. CDR3 in amino acids: CSAELRGARTDTQYF. The CDR3 DNA follows: TGCAGTGCTGAACTGAGGGGCGCAAGGACAGATACGCAGTATTTT.

This chain uses TRBV7-9 with TRBJ1-6; 8 positions match TRBD1. Per the germline V gene, CDR1 is SEHNR and CDR2 is FQNEAQ (reference sequence). CDR3 length: 17 amino acids. The V gene end was trimmed by 0 bases and the J gene end by 7 bases; junction bases not matched to a gene: 8. The CDR3 nucleotides are TGTGCCAGCAGCTTAGCGGGTGGCAGGGGGCCAAATTCACCCCTCCACTTT. This translates into CASSLAGGRGPNSPLHF.

A few counts support this clonotype. J is TRBJ2-2 and V is TRBV20-1, with TRBD1 as a possible D gene (5 bases). Deletions cut 4 bases from V and 2 bases from J, with 11 bases between. The germline gives CDR1 DFQATT, CDR2 SNEGSKA (reference sequence). The length of the CDR3 is 14 residues. CDR3 in DNA: TGCAGTGCTAATCAGGGTTCAAACACCGGGGAGCTGTTTTTT. This gives the protein CSANQGSNTGELFF.

This clonotype was detected many times. V usage is TRBV12-3 or TRBV12-4 and J usage is TRBJ2-1, with D hard to call. CDR3 length: 14 amino acids. Trimming cost V 6 bases and J 5 bases, with 14 bases left between them. The CDR3 loop is CASRPAAANNEQFF. The CDR3 DNA reads as TGTGCCAGCAGACCTGCGGCCGCCAACAATGAGCAGTTCTTC.

This clonotype appeared a few times. The rearrangement joins TRBV2 to TRBJ2-3; D is unresolved. Germline values: CDR1 SNHLY, CDR2 FYNNEI. This CDR3 has 14 amino acids. V gave up 1 base and J gave up 0 bases, with 5 bases separating them. CDR3 coding DNA: TGTGCCAGCAGTGAAGTTTCTAGCACAGATACGCAGTATTTT. This sequence encodes CASSEVSSTDTQYF. Full variable domain (missing parts from reference TRBV2 and TRBJ2-3): EPEVTQTPSHQVTQMGQEVILRCVPISNHLYFYWYRQILGQKVEFLVSFYNNEISEKSEIFDDQFSVERPDGSNFTLKIRSTKLEDSAMYFCASSEVSSTDTQYFGPGTRLTVL.

The CDR3 loop reads CASSLEGADTGELFF. DNA of the CDR3: TGTGCCAGCAGTTTAGAGGGGGCGGACACCGGGGAGCTGTTTTTT. The chain links TRBV12-3 or TRBV12-4 to TRBJ2-2; 7 bases align to TRBD1. The CDR3 sequence is 15 residues long. V lost 1 base to trimming and J lost 3 bases; unmatched junction nucleotides: 2.

The chain uses TRBV2 and TRBJ2-2; 12 bases line up with TRBD1. The CDR3 runs to 14 residues. Losses at the gene ends were 9 bases for V and 6 bases for J; bases not matched to a gene: 5. Germline V CDR1 and CDR2: SNHLY, FYNNEI. The CDR3 reads CARSGTGGSGELFF. CDR3 nucleotide sequence: TGTGCCAGATCCGGGACAGGGGGCTCCGGGGAGCTGTTTTTT.